Shown below are 25 T cell receptor beta chains from a single sample sequenced in a study of kidney transplant recipient with SARS-CoV-2 infection (dated by TCRdb to 2020 to 2023). Reads for this sample came from an Illumina MiSeq. TCRdb itself trimmed the public reads at Q25 with fastp, ran MiXCR and retained productive beta chains. Rows matching on CDR3 protein sequence are summarized as one entry with the most common DNA and genes. Recorded for this sample are approximately 250,000 distinct CDR3 sequences; under 35% of them occurred a single time. Of the sample, around 7.8% is held by the ten largest clones. The time point label corresponds to: pre-pandemic baseline sample and day 111 after first positive SARS-CoV-2 test. The specimen comprised a blood sample, sampled at baseline and on day 111 from a kidney transplant recipient. These receptors were taken from a male patient aged 25 to 39 who had COVID-19 and was a kidney transplant recipient. Following transplantation, part of the T cell population may be supplied by the graft donor rather than the patient.

A word on this clonotype: Just one base apart from a much larger clone, this may be a read error. The chain has TRBV7-9 and TRBJ2-1; D is perhaps TRBD1 or TRBD2 (5 bases each). V was trimmed by 5 bases and J by 0 bases, leaving 17 bases between them. Germline CDR1 is SEHNR and CDR2 is FQNEAQ (reference sequence). CDR3 length: 17 residues. The CDR3 region has the DNA TGTGCCAGCAGCCCACCGGGGCGCTCAGCCTCCTACAATGAGCAGTTCTTC. As protein: CASSPPGRSASYNEQFF.

Worth noting for this clonotype: A much more abundant neighbour one base away suggests this may be a read error. The rearrangement joins TRBV20-1 to TRBJ1-6; tentative D call: TRBD1 (5 bases). Per germline, CDR1 DFQATT and CDR2 SNEGSKA (reference sequence). The CDR3 has 15 residues. The DNA of the CDR3 is TGCAATGCTGAGGGACCGAGAGCCACTAATTCACCCCTCCACTTT. Residues: CNAEGPRATNSPLHF.

In regard to this clonotype: It may be a read error: a sequence one base away is much more abundant. This chain uses TRBV11-2 with TRBJ2-1, with 10 bases matching TRBD2. The CDR3 contains 18 residues. Trimming took 1 base from V and 2 from J; bases not matched to a gene: 8. Per germline, CDR1 SGHAT and CDR2 FQNNGV. The CDR3 reads CASSLVYSGGPPYNEQFF. The CDR3, as DNA: TGTGCCAGCAGCTTAGTTTATAGCGGGGGGCCCCCCTACAATGAGCAGTTCTTC.

This clonotype has just one count. A far larger clone is one nucleotide away, so this likely arose from a read error. The conserved final phenylalanine or tryptophan is absent from the CDR3, which likely points to a read error. This rearrangement joins TRBV2 to TRBJ2-4; TRBD1 matches at 8 bases. The CDR3 is made up of 12 amino acids. CDR1 is SNHLY and CDR2 is FYNNEI in the germline V gene. With 5 bases clipped from V and 13 bases from J, the junction kept 7 bases outside the gene matches. The DNA of the CDR3 is TGTGCCAGCAGTCGACAGGGGACAGAGCAGTACTCC. This translates into CASSRQGTEQYS.

This clonotype was detected only once. A much larger clonotype is one base distant, so this may be a read error. The V gene is TRBV7-9, the J gene TRBJ1-2, with D perhaps TRBD1 (6 bases). The CDR3 loop spans 14 amino acids. Germline lookup yields CDR1 SEHNR and CDR2 FQNEAQ (reference sequence). The CDR3 sequence: CASSLGQLAYGHTF. CDR3 sequence (DNA): TGTGCCAGCAGCCTCGGACAGTTGGCCTATGGCCACACCTTC.

This clonotype was counted ten times or more. The gene calls are TRBV6-5 and TRBJ2-2; D gene uncertain. The CDR3 contains 16 residues. In germline, CDR1 is MNHEY, CDR2 SVGAGI. The V and J ends lost 8 bases and 3 bases respectively, with 19 bases between them. The CDR3 bases are TGTGCCAGCGGGCACCGGGCTAACTACCACACCGGGGAGCTGTTTTTT. Protein product: CASGHRANYHTGELFF.

This clonotype was detected many times. This chain uses TRBV18 with TRBJ2-6; no definite D call. V lost 2 bases, J lost 4 bases, and 9 bases lay in between. CDR1 is KGHSH, CDR2 LQKENI, per germline. The CDR3 has 15 residues. The CDR3 here is CASSPSYSGANVLTF. CDR3 nucleotides: TGTGCCAGCTCACCAAGTTATTCCGGGGCCAACGTCCTGACTTTC.

This clonotype was counted at least ten times. This rearrangement joins TRBV19 to TRBJ2-6; D is possibly TRBD2 (6 bases). The V gene's germline CDR1 is LNHDA and CDR2 SQIVND (reference sequence). V was clipped by 3 bases and J by 3 bases, with 9 bases between them. This CDR3 spans 15 amino acids. The CDR3 nucleotides are TGTGCCAGTAGTATGGGGGACTTTGGGGCCAACGTCCTGACTTTC. It encodes CASSMGDFGANVLTF.

This clonotype was observed at least ten times. This chain connects TRBV6-2 or TRBV6-3 to TRBJ1-4; weak D call: TRBD1 (5 bases). The CDR3 has 15 residues. The germline CDR1 and CDR2 sequences are MNHEY and SVGEGT. Trimming pared 5 bases from V and 3 bases from J, leaving 13 bases between. CDR3 nucleotide sequence: TGTGCCAGCAGTGAACATACGGGGGCTAATGAAAAACTGTTTTTT. This codes for CASSEHTGANEKLFF.

A note on this clonotype: A much larger clone differs by one base, so this may be a read error. This chain links TRBV3-1 with TRBJ1-1; D is ambiguous. The CDR3 consists of 17 residues. CDR1 and CDR2 (germline): LGHDT, YNNKEL (reference sequence). CDR3 sequence reads: CTSSNLHPISIRTEAFF. The CDR3 bases are TGTACCAGCAGCAATTTGCATCCCATTTCAATTCGCACTGAAGCTTTCTTT.

This clonotype was observed at least ten times. V is TRBV3-1 and J is TRBJ1-2; D remains unclear. CDR1 LGHDT and CDR2 YNNKEL come from the germline V gene (reference sequence). The CDR3 length is 17 residues. V was cut by 5 bases and J by 4 bases, with 23 bases left in between. The CDR3 sequence: CASSVKCTLRKTYGYTF. The CDR3 DNA sequence: TGTGCCAGCAGCGTTAAATGCACCCTTCGAAAGACCTATGGCTACACCTTC.

This clonotype was recorded a few times. The rearrangement uses TRBV5-6 and TRBJ2-5, with TRBD1 as a possible D gene (5 bases). CDR3 length: 13 residues. Per germline, CDR1 SGHDT and CDR2 YYEEEE. The V end lost 1 base, the J end lost 5 bases, and 9 bases lay between the germline ends. CDR3 protein: CASSLQGEETQYF. The DNA of the CDR3 is TGTGCCAGCAGCTTGCAGGGTGAGGAGACCCAGTACTTC.

This clonotype has at least ten counts. This chain links TRBV6-6 with TRBJ2-2, with TRBD1 identical over 9 bases. Trimming took 10 bases from V and 1 from J; bases not matched to a gene: 7. The CDR3 spans 15 residues. Germline CDR1 and CDR2: MNHNY and SVGAGI (reference sequence). CDR3 in DNA: TGTGCCATAACAGGGGGCTCTAGGAACACCGGGGAGCTGTTTTTT. The encoded protein is CAITGGSRNTGELFF.

Regarding this clonotype: The junction departs from germline at one end; a sequencing error may be responsible. This chain joins TRBV6-4 and TRBJ1-5; D is unresolved. Germline V gene sequence: CDR1 MRHNA, CDR2 SNTAGT. The CDR3 covers 13 residues. This CDR3 reads CAGSAGRDQPQHF. The CDR3 bases are TGTGCCGGCAGTGCCGGGAGGGATCAGCCCCAGCATTTT.

A word on this clonotype: A much bigger clone sits one base away, suggesting this may be a read error. V is TRBV5-4 and J is TRBJ2-2; D unresolved. The CDR3 spans 12 residues. Germline values: CDR1 SGHNT, CDR2 YYREEE (reference sequence). The germline V and J ends were trimmed by 5 bases and 4 bases, with 6 bases remaining between them. The CDR3 coding sequence is TGTGCCAGCAGAATAGCCACCGGGGAGCTGTTTTTT. Translating it yields CASRIATGELFF.

Notes on this clonotype: This may come from a read error, since a much larger clone is one base off. This chain connects TRBV18 to TRBJ2-3, with 13 bases identical to TRBD2. The CDR3 runs to 17 residues. Germline-derived CDR1 and CDR2 are KGHSH and LQKENI. Written as DNA, the CDR3 is TGTGCCAACTCACAAACCTGGACTAGCGGGGGTAAAGATACGCAGTATTTT. Amino acids: CANSQTWTSGGKDTQYF.

This clonotype was observed a handful of times. This rearrangement joins TRBV5-1 to TRBJ2-2; TRBD1 is a possible D gene (5 bases). Germline-derived CDR1 and CDR2 are SGHRS and YFSETQ. This CDR3 has 19 residues. Trimming stripped 0 bases from V and 3 bases from J, with 21 bases between. DNA for the CDR3: TGCGCCAGCAGCTTGGTTGTGGGCAGGGTTTTAGTGGACACCGGGGAGCTGTTTTTT. Its translation: CASSLVVGRVLVDTGELFF.

This clonotype has a count of ten or more. J is TRBJ1-2 and V is TRBV5-5; D call uncertain. Deletions cut 4 bases from V and 5 bases from J, with 24 bases between. The length of the CDR3 is 17 residues. Germline CDR1 and CDR2: SGHKS and YYEKEE (reference sequence). The CDR3 region is CASSHEIRPRSEYGYTF. The CDR3 DNA reads TGTGCCAGCAGCCACGAAATTAGACCCCGGTCGGAGTATGGCTACACCTTC.

With respect to this clonotype: A read error may explain this, as a much larger clone is one base away. This chain links TRBV28 with TRBJ1-1; 8 bases match TRBD1. V gave up 8 bases and J gave up 4 bases; unmatched junction bases: 12. The CDR3 covers 15 residues. Germline V gene lookup returns CDR1 MDHEN and CDR2 SYDVKM. For the CDR3, the DNA is TGTGCCAGCGGTTCAGGGGGCGAGGAAAGCACTGAAGCTTTCTTT. Translated, it gives CASGSGGEESTEAFF. The full variable domain, with the rest looked up from reference TRBV28 and TRBJ1-1, is DVKVTQSSRYLVKRTGEKVFLECVQDMDHENMFWYRQDPGLGLRLIYFSYDVKMKEKGDIPEGYSVSREKKERFSLILESASTNQTSMYLCASGSGGEESTEAFFGQGTRLTVV.

Comments on this clonotype: A read error may explain this, as a much larger clone is one base away. This chain connects TRBV2 to TRBJ1-3; tentatively, D is TRBD1 (6 bases). CDR1 and CDR2 from the germline V gene are SNHLY and FYNNEI. This CDR3 spans 16 amino acids. The V end was cut by 5 bases, the J end by 1 base, with 15 bases between. In DNA form, the CDR3 reads TGTGCCAGCAGTACAATTGGCAGGGGATCTGGAAACACCATATATTTT. It encodes CASSTIGRGSGNTIYF. The full variable domain, in which reference TRBV2 and TRBJ1-3 provide the parts outside the CDR3, is EPEVTQTPSHQVTQMGQEVILRCVPISNHLYFYWYRQILGQKVEFLVSFYNNEISEKSEIFDDQFSVERPDGSNFTLKIRSTKLEDSAMYFCASSTIGRGSGNTIYFGEGSWLTVV.

This clonotype was observed many times. The chain carries TRBV28 and TRBJ1-4; D is perhaps TRBD1 (6 bases). Per the germline V gene, CDR1 is MDHEN and CDR2 is SYDVKM. V dropped 4 bases and J dropped 6 bases, with 15 bases sitting between them. This CDR3 has 15 residues. This chain's CDR3 is CASSYNQGLYEKLFF. CDR3 sequence (DNA): TGTGCCAGCAGTTACAATCAGGGGTTGTATGAAAAACTGTTTTTT.

As for this clonotype: A clone one base away is much larger, so this may be a read error. The genes are TRBV19 and TRBJ1-6, with 7 bases matching TRBD1. This CDR3 spans 13 amino acids. The germline CDR1 and CDR2 sequences are LNHDA and SQIVND (reference sequence). CDR3 amino acids: CAGSLGQNSPLHF. Written as DNA, the CDR3 is TGTGCCGGTAGTTTGGGACAGAATTCACCCCTCCACTTT. Drawing the rest from reference TRBV19 and TRBJ1-6, the complete variable domain is DGGITQSPKYLFRKEGQNVTLSCEQNLNHDAMYWYRQDPGQGLRLIYYSQIVNDFQKGDIAEGYSVSREKKESFPLTVTSAQKNPTAFYLCAGSLGQNSPLHFGNGTRLTVT.

About this clonotype itself: A much larger clone lies one base from this, so it may be a read error. The V gene is TRBV27, the J gene TRBJ2-2; the D is unclear. CDR1 and CDR2 from the germline V gene are MNHEY and SMNVEV (reference sequence). There are 16 residues in the CDR3. The CDR3 loop reads CASSLRGNPNIGELFF. DNA of the CDR3: TGTGCCAGCAGTTTACGAGGTAACCCGAACATCGGGGAGCTGTTTTTT.

Concerning this clonotype itself: This may come from a read error, since a much larger clone is one base off. The J gene is TRBJ1-2, the V gene TRBV6-5; no definite D call. This CDR3 contains 17 residues. V shed 5 bases and J shed 4 bases, with 23 bases lying between them. Per germline, CDR1 MNHEY and CDR2 SVGAGI. The CDR3 region is CASSVSVPYGRTYGYTF. The CDR3 bases are TGTGCCAGCAGTGTCTCTGTGCCTTACGGAAGGACCTATGGCTACACCTTC.

In this sample, this clonotype turned up many times. The chain employs TRBV24-1 and TRBJ1-2; D ambiguous. V dropped 5 bases and J dropped 4 bases, with 22 bases sitting between them. The germline gives CDR1 KGHDR, CDR2 SFDVKD. The CDR3 is made up of 17 amino acids. Written as DNA, the CDR3 is TGTGCCACCAGTGGAATTGTTAGTACCAGAAAGACCTATGGCTACACCTTC. Its translation is CATSGIVSTRKTYGYTF.